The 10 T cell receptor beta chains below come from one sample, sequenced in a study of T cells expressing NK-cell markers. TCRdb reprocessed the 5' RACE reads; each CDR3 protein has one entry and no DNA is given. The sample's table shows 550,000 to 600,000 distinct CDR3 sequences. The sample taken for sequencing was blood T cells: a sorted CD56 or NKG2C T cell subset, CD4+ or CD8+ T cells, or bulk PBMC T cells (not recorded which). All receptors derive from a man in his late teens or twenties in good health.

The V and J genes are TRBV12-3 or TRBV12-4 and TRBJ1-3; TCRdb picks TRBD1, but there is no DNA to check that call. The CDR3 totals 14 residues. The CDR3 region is CASSLGDRGYTIYF.

CDR3 residues: CASSSRTVQYEQFF. This chain uses TRBV5-1 with TRBJ2-1; the D gene TCRdb calls, TRBD2, cannot be checked with no DNA. The CDR3 spans 14 residues. The germline CDR1 and CDR2 sequences are SGHRS and YFSETQ.

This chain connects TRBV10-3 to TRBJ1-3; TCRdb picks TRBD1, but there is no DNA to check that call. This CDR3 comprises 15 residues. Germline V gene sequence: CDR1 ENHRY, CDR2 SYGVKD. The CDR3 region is CAIKEQATSGNTIYF.

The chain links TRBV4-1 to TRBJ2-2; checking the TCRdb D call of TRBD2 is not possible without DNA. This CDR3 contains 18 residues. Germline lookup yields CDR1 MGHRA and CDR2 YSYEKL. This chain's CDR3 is CASSQGGTSGRNTGELFF.

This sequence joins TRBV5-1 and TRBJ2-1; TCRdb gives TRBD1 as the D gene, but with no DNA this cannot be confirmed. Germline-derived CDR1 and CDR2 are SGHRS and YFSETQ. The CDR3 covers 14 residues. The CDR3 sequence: CASSLGGGGYEQFF.

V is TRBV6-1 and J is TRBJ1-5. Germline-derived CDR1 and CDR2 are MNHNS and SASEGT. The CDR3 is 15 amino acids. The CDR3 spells CASSEQPSGGQPQHF.

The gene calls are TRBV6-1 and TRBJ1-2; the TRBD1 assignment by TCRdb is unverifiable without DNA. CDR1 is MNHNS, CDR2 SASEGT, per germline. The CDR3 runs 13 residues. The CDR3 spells CASSGQGQYGYTF.

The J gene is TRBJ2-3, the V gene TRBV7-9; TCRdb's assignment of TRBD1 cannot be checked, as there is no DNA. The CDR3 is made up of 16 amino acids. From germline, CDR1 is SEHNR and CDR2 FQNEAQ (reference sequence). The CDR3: CARGGGDPGSTDTQYF.

The CDR3 sequence: CASSQTANYGYTF. The rearrangement links TRBV14 to TRBJ1-2. The CDR3 has 13 amino acids. The germline V gene encodes CDR1 SGHDN and CDR2 FVKESK.

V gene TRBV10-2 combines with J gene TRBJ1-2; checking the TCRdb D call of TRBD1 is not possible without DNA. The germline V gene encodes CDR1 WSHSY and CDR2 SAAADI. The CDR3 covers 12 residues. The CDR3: CASTPQGAGYTF.